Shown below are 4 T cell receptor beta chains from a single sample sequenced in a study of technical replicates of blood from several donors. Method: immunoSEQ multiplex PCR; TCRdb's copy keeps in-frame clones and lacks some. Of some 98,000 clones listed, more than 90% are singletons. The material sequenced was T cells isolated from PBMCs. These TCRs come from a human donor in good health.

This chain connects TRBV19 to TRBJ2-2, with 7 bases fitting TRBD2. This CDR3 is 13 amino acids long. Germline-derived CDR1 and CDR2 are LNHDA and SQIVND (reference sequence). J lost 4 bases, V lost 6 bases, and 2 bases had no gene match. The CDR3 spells CASSGGTTGELFF. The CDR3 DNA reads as TGTGCCAGTAGCGGGGGGACCACCGGGGAGCTGTTTTTT.

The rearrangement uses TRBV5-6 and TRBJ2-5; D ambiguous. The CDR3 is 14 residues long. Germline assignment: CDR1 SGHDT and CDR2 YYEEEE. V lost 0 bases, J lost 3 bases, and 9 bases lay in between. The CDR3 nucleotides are TGTGCCAGCAGCTTGGTGGTGGCCGAAGAGACCCAGTACTTC. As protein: CASSLVVAEETQYF.

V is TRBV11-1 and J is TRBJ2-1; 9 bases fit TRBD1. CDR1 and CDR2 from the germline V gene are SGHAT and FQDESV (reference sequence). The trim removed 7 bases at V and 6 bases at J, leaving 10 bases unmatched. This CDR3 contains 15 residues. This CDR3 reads CASTYRTGAFNEQFF. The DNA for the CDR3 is TGTGCCAGCACCTACCGGACAGGGGCGTTCAATGAGCAGTTCTTC. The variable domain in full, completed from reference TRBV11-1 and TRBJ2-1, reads EAEVAQSPRYKITEKSQAVAFWCDPISGHATLYWYRQILGQGPELLVQFQDESVVDDSQLPKDRFSAERLKGVDSTLKIQPAELGDSAMYLCASTYRTGAFNEQFFGPGTRLTVL.

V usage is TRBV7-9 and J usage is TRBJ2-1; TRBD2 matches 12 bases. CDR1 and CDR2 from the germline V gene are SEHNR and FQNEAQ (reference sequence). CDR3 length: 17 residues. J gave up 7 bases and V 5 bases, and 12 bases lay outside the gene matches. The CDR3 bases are TGTGCCAGCAGCATACCCCAGGGACTAGCGGGTCAAAATGAGCAGTTCTTC. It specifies CASSIPQGLAGQNEQFF.